This is a list of T cell receptor beta chains from one sample in a study of identical twins. TCRdb called the 5' RACE reads again in MiXCR, with one record for every CDR3 protein. This sample has 200,000 to 250,000 distinct CDR3 sequences; 5.5% to 7.5% occur once, and the top ten carry 13% to 15%. This sample was also put to use in a study of T cells expressing NK-cell markers.

The source material was CD8+ T cells sorted from blood. Receptors were obtained from a woman aged 18-29 years in good health. The CDR3 runs from the conserved cysteine through the conserved F or W. Each record gives: clone size, J gene, D gene, CDR3 length, V gene, CDR3 DNA, CDR3 protein. A D gene is named only where the DNA matches it firmly. Rows give clone size only sometimes, using once, few, many, or a class for an expanded clone.

>NA|TRBJ2-3|TRBD2|16|TRBV6-2/TRBV6-3
TGTGCCAGCAGTCAACTAGCGGGATCGGGCACAGATACGCAGTATTTT
CASSQLAGSGTDTQYF
>NA|TRBJ2-1|NA|15|TRBV20-1
TGCAGTGCTACCCTCGTAGCGGATGTGTACAATGAGCAGTTCTTC
CSATLVADVYNEQFF
>few|TRBJ2-1|TRBD2|15|TRBV12-3/TRBV12-4
TGTGCCAGCAACCCGGGACTAGGATTGTACAATGAGCAGTTCTTC
CASNPGLGLYNEQFF
>few|TRBJ2-7|NA|13|TRBV12-3/TRBV12-4
TGTGCCAGCAGTTTTTCGTGGTCGGACGAGCAGTACTTC
CASSFSWSDEQYF
>many|TRBJ1-1|NA|13|TRBV12-3/TRBV12-4
TGTGCCAGCAGTGGCCCAGGGGTAAGTGAAGCTTTCTTT
CASSGPGVSEAFF
>many|TRBJ2-5|TRBD1|16|TRBV12-3/TRBV12-4
TGTGCCAGTGGGACAGGGGGGGGTTCTCTCCGCAAGACCCAGTACTTC
CASGTGGGSLRKTQYF
>few|TRBJ1-6|NA|14|TRBV27
TGTGCCAGCAGACGAATACAGACAGCTTCACCCCTCCACTTT
CASRRIQTASPLHF
>many|TRBJ2-2|NA|12|TRBV7-9
TGTGCCAGCCCAGATGGGGCTGGGGAGCTGTTTTTT
CASPDGAGELFF
>NA|TRBJ1-5|NA|13|TRBV19
TGTGCCAGTAGTATTGCATTCGTTCAGCCCCAGCATTTT
CASSIAFVQPQHF
>many|TRBJ2-1|NA|14|TRBV7-9
TGTGCCAGCAGCCCCCCCGAAGGGTACAATGAGCAGTTCTTC
CASSPPEGYNEQFF
>few|TRBJ2-3|NA|15|TRBV5-6
TGTGCCAGCAGCCCACCGCAGGCCCACTCAGATACGCAGTATTTT
CASSPPQAHSDTQYF
>many|TRBJ1-1|NA|13|TRBV12-3/TRBV12-4
TGTGCCAGCAGTCGGGACAAGGCTACTGAAGCTTTCTTT
CASSRDKATEAFF
>few|TRBJ2-1|NA|13|TRBV6-2/TRBV6-3
TGTGCCAGCAGTTACCGCGGGCTCAATGAGCAGTTCTTC
CASSYRGLNEQFF
>NA|TRBJ2-1|NA|12|TRBV7-8
TGTGCCAGCAGCTTCAGCGGCAATGAGCAGCTCTTC
CASSFSGNEQLF
>many|TRBJ1-3|NA|16|TRBV11-2
TGTGCCAGCAGCTTAACCGGGCCTAGACCCGGAAACACCATATATTTT
CASSLTGPRPGNTIYF
>many|TRBJ2-1|TRBD2|16|TRBV7-3
TGTGCCAGCAGCCTGATAGCGGGGGGTAATTTAAATGAGCAGTTCTTC
CASSLIAGGNLNEQFF
>NA|TRBJ2-7|NA|15|TRBV4-2
TGTGCCAGCAGCCAAGAGGGCGGCTACTCCTACAAGCAGTACTTC
CASSQEGGYSYKQYF
>NA|TRBJ2-2|TRBD2|15|TRBV11-2
TGTGCCAGCAGCTTAGCGGGAGGGACGGCCGGGGAGCTGTTTTTT
CASSLAGGTAGELFF
>NA|TRBJ1-2|NA|11|TRBV5-6
TGTGCCAGCAGCTTGGGACCCGGCTACACCTTC
CASSLGPGYTF
>few|TRBJ2-7|NA|12|TRBV9
TGTGCCAGCAATTCCGATGGGGAAGAGCAGTACTTC
CASNSDGEEQYF
>many|TRBJ1-4|NA|14|TRBV5-1
TGCGCCAGCAGCCCACTTGCAACTAATGAAAAACTGTTTTTT
CASSPLATNEKLFF
>NA|TRBJ1-2|TRBD1|12|TRBV29-1
TGCAGCGAGGGCACGACAGGGGGAGGCTACACCTTC
CSEGTTGGGYTF
>NA|TRBJ2-5|TRBD2|15|TRBV7-7
TGTGCCAGCAGCTTAGAGGCTAGCGGGGTGGAGACCCAGTACTTC
CASSLEASGVETQYF
>many|TRBJ2-7|NA|13|TRBV6-5
TGTGCCAGCAGTTACTCTATAGGGTACGAGCAGTACTTC
CASSYSIGYEQYF
>few|TRBJ1-4|TRBD1|16|TRBV5-1
TGCGCCACTTCACAGGGGGCGGGGGGCTACGGTGAAAAACTGTTTTTT
CATSQGAGGYGEKLFF
>few|TRBJ1-1|NA|14|TRBV7-6
TGTGCCAGCAGCTCCCGGGGGGGGAACACTGAAGCTTTCTTT
CASSSRGGNTEAFF
>few|TRBJ2-5|NA|12|TRBV10-2
TGCGCCAGCGGGAGTAGCAGTGAGACCCAGTACTTC
CASGSSSETQYF
>NA|TRBJ1-1|NA|12|TRBV7-9
TGTGCCAGCAGAGACAGTCGGGCTGAAGCTTTCTTT
CASRDSRAEAFF
>medium-sized|TRBJ2-1|NA|12|TRBV24-1
TGTGCCACCAGTGATTCACATAACGAGCAGTTCTTC
CATSDSHNEQFF
>NA|TRBJ2-7|NA|16|TRBV4-1
TGCGCCAGCAGCCAAGATAACAGGATTTCGAACTACGAGCAGTACTTC
CASSQDNRISNYEQYF
>NA|TRBJ2-1|TRBD2|16|TRBV7-2
TGTGCCAGCAGCCCCTCTAGCGGAGGGATTTGGGGGGAGCAGTTCTTC
CASSPSSGGIWGEQFF
>NA|TRBJ2-7|TRBD2|21|TRBV4-1
TGCGCCAGCAGCCACTCACGCGTTCTTGGACTAGCGGGAGAAGCCACTTACGAGCAGTACTTC
CASSHSRVLGLAGEATYEQYF
>few|TRBJ1-5|NA|14|TRBV12-3/TRBV12-4
TGTGCCAGCAGTCCCGACAGTTGGGATCAGCCCCAGCATTTT
CASSPDSWDQPQHF
>NA|TRBJ1-2|TRBD1|13|TRBV6-1
TGTGCCAGCAGTCCAGCACAGGGGTATGGCTACACCTTC
CASSPAQGYGYTF
>once|TRBJ2-1|NA|14|TRBV12-3/TRBV12-4
TGTGCCAGCAGTCCCTCGAGGCTGTACAATGAGCAGTTCTTC
CASSPSRLYNEQFF
>many|TRBJ1-2|NA|15|TRBV5-1
TGCGCCAGCAGCTTGGTTTCAGGGTCCAACTATGGCTACACCTTC
CASSLVSGSNYGYTF
>many|TRBJ2-3|NA|12|TRBV24-1
TGTGCCACCTCCAATAGCGGAAATACGCAGTATTTT
CATSNSGNTQYF
>many|TRBJ1-1|TRBD1|16|TRBV7-9
TGTGCCAGCGAGCGGAACCCGGGACAGACGAACACTGAAGCTTTCTTT
CASERNPGQTNTEAFF
>few|TRBJ2-4|TRBD1|14|TRBV11-2
TGTGCCAGCAGCCCTCCGGGACAGTTACACATTCAGTACTTC
CASSPPGQLHIQYF
>NA|TRBJ2-3|TRBD2|17|TRBV9
TGTGCCAGCAGCGTAGATAAGCGGGGGGGCGGAGAAGATACGCAGTATTTT
CASSVDKRGGGEDTQYF
>few|TRBJ2-4|NA|14|TRBV27
TGTGCCAGCAGCGCCCGGAAGTCTGCGAACATTCAGTACTTC
CASSARKSANIQYF